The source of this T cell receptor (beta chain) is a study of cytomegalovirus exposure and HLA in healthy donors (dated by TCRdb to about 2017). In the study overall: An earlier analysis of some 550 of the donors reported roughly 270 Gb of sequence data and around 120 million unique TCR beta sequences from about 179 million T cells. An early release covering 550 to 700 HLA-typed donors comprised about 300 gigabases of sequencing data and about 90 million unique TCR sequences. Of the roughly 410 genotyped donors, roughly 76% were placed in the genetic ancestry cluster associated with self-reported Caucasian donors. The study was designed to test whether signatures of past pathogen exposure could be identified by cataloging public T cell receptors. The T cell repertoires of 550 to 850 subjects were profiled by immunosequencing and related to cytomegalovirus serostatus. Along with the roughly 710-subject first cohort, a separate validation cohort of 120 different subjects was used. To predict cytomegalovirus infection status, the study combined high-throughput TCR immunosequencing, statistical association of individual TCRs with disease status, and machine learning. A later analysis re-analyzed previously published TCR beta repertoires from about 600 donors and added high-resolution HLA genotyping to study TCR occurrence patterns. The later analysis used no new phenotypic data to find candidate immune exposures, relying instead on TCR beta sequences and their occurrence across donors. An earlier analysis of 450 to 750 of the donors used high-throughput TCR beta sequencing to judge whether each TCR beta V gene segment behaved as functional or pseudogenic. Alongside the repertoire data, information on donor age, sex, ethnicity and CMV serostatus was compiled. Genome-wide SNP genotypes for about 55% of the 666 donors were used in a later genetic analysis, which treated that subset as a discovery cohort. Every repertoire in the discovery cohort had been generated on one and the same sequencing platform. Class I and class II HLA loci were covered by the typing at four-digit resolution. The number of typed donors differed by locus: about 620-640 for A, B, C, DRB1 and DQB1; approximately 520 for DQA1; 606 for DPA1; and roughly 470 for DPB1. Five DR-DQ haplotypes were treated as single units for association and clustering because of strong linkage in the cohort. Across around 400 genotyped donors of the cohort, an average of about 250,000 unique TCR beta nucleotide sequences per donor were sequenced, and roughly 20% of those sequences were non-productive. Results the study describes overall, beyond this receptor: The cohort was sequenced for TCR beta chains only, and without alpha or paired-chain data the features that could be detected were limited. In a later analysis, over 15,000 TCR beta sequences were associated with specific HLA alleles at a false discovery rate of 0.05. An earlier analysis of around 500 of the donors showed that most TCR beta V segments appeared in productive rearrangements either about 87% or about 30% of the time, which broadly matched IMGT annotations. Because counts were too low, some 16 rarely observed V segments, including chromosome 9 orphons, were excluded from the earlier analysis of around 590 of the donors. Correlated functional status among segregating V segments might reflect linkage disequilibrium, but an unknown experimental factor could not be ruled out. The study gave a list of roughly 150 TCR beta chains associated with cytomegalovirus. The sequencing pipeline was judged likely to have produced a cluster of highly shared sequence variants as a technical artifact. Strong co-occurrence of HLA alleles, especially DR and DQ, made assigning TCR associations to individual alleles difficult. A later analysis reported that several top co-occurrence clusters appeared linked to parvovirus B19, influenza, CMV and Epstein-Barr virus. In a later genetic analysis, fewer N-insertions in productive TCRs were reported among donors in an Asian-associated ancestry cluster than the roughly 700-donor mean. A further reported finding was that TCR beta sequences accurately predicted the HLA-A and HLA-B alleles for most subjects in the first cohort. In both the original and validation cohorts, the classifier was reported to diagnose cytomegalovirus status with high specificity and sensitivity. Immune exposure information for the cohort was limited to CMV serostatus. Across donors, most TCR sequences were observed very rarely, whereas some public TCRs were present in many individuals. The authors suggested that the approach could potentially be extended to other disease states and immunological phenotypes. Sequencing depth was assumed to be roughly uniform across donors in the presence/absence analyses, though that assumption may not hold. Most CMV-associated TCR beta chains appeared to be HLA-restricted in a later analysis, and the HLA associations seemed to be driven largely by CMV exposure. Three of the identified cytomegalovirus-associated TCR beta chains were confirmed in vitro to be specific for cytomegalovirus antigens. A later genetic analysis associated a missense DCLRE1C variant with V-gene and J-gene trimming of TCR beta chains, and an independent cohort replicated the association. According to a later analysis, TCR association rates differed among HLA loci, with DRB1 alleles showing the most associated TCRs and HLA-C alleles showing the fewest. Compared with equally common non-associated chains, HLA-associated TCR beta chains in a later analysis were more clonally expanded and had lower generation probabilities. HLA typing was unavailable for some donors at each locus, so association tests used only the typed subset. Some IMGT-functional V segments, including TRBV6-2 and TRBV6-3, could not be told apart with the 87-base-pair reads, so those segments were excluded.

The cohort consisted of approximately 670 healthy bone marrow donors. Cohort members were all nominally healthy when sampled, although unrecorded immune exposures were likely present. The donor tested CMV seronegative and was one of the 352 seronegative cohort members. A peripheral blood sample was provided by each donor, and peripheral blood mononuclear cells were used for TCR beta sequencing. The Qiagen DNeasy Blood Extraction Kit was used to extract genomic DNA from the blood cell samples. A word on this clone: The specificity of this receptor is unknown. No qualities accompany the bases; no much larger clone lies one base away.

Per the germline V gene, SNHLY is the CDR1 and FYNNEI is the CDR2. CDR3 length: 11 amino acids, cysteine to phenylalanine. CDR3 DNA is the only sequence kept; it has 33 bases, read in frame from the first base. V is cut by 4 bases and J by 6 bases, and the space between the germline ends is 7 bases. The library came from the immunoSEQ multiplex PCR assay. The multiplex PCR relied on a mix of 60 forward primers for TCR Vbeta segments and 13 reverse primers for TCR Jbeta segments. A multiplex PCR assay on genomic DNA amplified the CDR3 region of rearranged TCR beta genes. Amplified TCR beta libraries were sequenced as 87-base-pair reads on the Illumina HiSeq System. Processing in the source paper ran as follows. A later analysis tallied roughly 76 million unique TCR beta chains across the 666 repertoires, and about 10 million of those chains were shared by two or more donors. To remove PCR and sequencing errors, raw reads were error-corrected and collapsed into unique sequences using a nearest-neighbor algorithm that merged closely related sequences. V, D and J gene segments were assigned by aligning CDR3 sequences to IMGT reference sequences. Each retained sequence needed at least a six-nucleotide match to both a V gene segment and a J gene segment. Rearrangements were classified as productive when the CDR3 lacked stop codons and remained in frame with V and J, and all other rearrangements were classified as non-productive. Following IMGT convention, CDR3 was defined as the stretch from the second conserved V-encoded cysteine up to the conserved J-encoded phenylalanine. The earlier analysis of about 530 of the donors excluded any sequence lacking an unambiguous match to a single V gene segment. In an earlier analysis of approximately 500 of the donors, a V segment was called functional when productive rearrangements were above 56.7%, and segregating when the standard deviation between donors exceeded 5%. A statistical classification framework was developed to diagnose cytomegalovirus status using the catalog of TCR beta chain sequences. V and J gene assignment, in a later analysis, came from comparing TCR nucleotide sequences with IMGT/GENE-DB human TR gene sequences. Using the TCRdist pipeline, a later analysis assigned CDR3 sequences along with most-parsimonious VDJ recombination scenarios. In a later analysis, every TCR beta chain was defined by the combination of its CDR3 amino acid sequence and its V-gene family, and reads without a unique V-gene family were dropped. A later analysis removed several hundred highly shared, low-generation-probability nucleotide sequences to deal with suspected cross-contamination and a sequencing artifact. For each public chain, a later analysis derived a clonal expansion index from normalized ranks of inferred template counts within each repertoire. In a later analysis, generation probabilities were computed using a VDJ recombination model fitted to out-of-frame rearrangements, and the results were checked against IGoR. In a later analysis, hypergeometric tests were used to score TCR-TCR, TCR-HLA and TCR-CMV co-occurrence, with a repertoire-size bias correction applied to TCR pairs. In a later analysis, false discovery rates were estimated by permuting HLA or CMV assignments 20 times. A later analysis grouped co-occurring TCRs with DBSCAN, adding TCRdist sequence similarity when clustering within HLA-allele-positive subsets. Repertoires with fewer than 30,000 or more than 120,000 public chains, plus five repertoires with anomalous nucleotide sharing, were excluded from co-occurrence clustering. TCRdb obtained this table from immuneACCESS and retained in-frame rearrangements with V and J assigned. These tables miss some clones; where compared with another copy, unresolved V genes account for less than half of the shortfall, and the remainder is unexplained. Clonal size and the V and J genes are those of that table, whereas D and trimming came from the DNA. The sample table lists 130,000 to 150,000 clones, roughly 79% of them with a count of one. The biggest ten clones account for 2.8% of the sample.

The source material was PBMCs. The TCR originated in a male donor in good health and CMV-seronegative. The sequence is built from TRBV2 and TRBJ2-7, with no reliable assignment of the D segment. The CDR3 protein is CASSAVGEQYF. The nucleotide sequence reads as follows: TGTGCCAGCAGTGCAGTTGGCGAGCAGTACTTC.